These T cell receptor beta chains were read from a single sample in a study of blood T cell repertoires in COVID-19. Produced via immunoSEQ multiplex PCR; TCRdb's table is partial and in-frame only. This table has under 250,000 clones, roughly four fifths appearing once. Sequenced sample: peripheral blood. These receptor sequences come from a woman between 65 and 79 years old with COVID-19, enrolled during active disease. CDR3s include the opening cysteine and the closing phenylalanine or tryptophan. The order of the fields is CDR3 protein, CDR3 DNA, clone size, V gene, D gene, J gene. D genes are given only for firm matches. Only part of the rows carry a size: once, few, many, or a class if the clone is expanded.

CDR3: CASSLRDGYPYEQYF; DNA: TGTGCCAGCAGCCTCCGTGACGGGTACCCCTACGAGCAGTACTTC; size: once; V: TRBV11-1; D: -; J: TRBJ2-7
CDR3: CASSLQGSSNQPQHF; DNA: TGTGCCAGCAGTTTGCAGGGATCCAGCAATCAGCCCCAGCATTTT; size: -; V: TRBV7-2; D: -; J: TRBJ1-5
CDR3: CASVPGTQLWHTQYF; DNA: TGTGCCAGTGTCCCCGGGACTCAACTTTGGCATACGCAGTATTTT; size: once; V: TRBV7-8; D: -; J: TRBJ2-3
CDR3: CATKAGTSRAGYTF; DNA: TGTGCCACCAAAGCGGGGACCTCAAGGGCGGGCTACACCTTC; size: -; V: TRBV19; D: -; J: TRBJ1-2
CDR3: CASSLEPGNTIYF; DNA: TGTGCCAGCAGCTTAGAGCCTGGAAACACCATATATTTT; size: -; V: TRBV7-2; D: -; J: TRBJ1-3
CDR3: CASSPQGAITEAFF; DNA: TGTGCCAGCAGTCCCCAGGGGGCCATCACTGAAGCTTTCTTT; size: -; V: TRBV6-5; D: TRBD1; J: TRBJ1-1
CDR3: CASSLTGQGRGGYTF; DNA: TGTGCCAGCAGCTTAACCGGACAGGGGAGGGGTGGCTACACCTTC; size: -; V: TRBV5-4; D: TRBD1; J: TRBJ1-2
CDR3: CSASESGQQQPQHF; DNA: TGCAGTGCTAGTGAATCGGGACAGCAACAGCCCCAGCATTTT; size: -; V: TRBV20-1; D: TRBD1; J: TRBJ1-5
CDR3: CASRGTGRPNNQPQHF; DNA: TGTGCCAGTAGAGGGACAGGGAGACCAAACAATCAGCCCCAGCATTTT; size: few; V: TRBV19; D: TRBD1; J: TRBJ1-5
CDR3: CASSLTRTGSTGELFF; DNA: TGTGCCAGCAGCTTAACGCGTACAGGGAGCACCGGGGAGCTGTTTTTT; size: -; V: TRBV7-3; D: -; J: TRBJ2-2
CDR3: CASRGDRGARTGELFF; DNA: TGTGCCAGCAGGGGGGACAGGGGCGCGCGTACCGGGGAGCTGTTTTTT; size: -; V: TRBV28; D: TRBD1; J: TRBJ2-2
CDR3: CATKGGLSTDTQYF; DNA: TGTGCCACCAAGGGAGGACTATCCACAGATACGCAGTATTTT; size: few; V: TRBV7-8; D: -; J: TRBJ2-3
CDR3: CATSRDLVNVVAIRNEQFF; DNA: TGTGCCACCAGCAGAGATCTGGTTAATGTGGTAGCTATTCGCAATGAGCAGTTCTTC; size: -; V: TRBV15; D: -; J: TRBJ2-1
CDR3: CASSLSGGANYGYTF; DNA: TGCGCCAGCAGCTTGTCAGGGGGAGCTAACTATGGCTACACCTTC; size: -; V: TRBV5-1; D: TRBD1; J: TRBJ1-2